One sample yielded the 27 T cell receptor beta chains listed below, sequenced in a study of cytomegalovirus exposure and HLA in healthy donors. Amplification used 60 Vbeta primers and 13 Jbeta primers. Only in-frame clones appear in the TCRdb table, and some are missing; sequencing was by immunoSEQ multiplex PCR. The sample lists more than 85,000 clones; approximately 71% were seen once. Sequencing input: PBMCs. These receptor sequences come from a woman aged 70-85 years in good health and CMV-seropositive.

The chain has TRBV9 and TRBJ2-1; a possible D gene is TRBD2 (6 bases). The CDR3 length is 14 residues. The V end was cut by 2 bases, the J end by 5 bases, with 11 bases between. Germline CDR1 is SGDLS and CDR2 is YYNGEE. The CDR3, as DNA: TGTGCCAGCAGCGTCGGGACTTCAGACAATGAGCAGTTCTTC. Protein: CASSVGTSDNEQFF.

There are a few counts of this clone. V usage is TRBV2 and J usage is TRBJ2-7, with TRBD1 matching over 8 bases. Germline V gene lookup returns CDR1 SNHLY and CDR2 FYNNEI. The CDR3 runs 13 residues. The junction had 5 bases not matched to a gene; V was cut back by 8 bases and J by 2 bases. Here the CDR3 DNA reads TGTGCCAGCGGGGGGACAGGTACCTACGAGCAGTACTTC. Amino acid sequence: CASGGTGTYEQYF.

The chain recombines TRBV5-1 with TRBJ2-3, with TRBD2 matching 9 bases. After removal of 0 bases from V and 3 bases from J, the junction contained 5 bases not matched to a gene. Germline CDR1 reads SGHRS; CDR2 reads YFSETQ. The CDR3 covers 16 residues. As DNA, the CDR3 is TGCGCCAGCAGCTTGGCCTTGGCGGGGGGGACAGATACGCAGTATTTT. Protein sequence: CASSLALAGGTDTQYF.

The gene calls are TRBV19 and TRBJ1-1; D is uncertain. The germline V gene encodes CDR1 LNHDA and CDR2 SQIVND (reference sequence). The CDR3 sequence is 14 residues long. V was shortened by 3 bases and J by 0 bases, with 8 bases between the two germline ends. CDR3 nucleotides: TGTGCCAGTAGTATGCGTGAAATGAACACTGAAGCTTTCTTT. Protein product: CASSMREMNTEAFF.

This clone came up a few times. The genes are TRBV7-2 and TRBJ2-7; the D gene is possibly TRBD2 (6 bases). Germline V gene data show CDR1 as SGHTA and CDR2 as FQGNSA. The CDR3 consists of 15 residues. The germline V and J ends were trimmed by 2 bases and 0 bases, with 11 bases remaining between them. CDR3 residues: CASSLQEGGSYEQYF. The CDR3 DNA reads TGTGCCAGCAGCTTACAAGAGGGAGGCTCCTACGAGCAGTACTTC.

This chain joins TRBV7-9 and TRBJ1-5, with 8 bases aligning to TRBD1. Germline CDR1 SEHNR, CDR2 FQNEAQ (reference sequence). This CDR3 has 17 residues. J was trimmed by 1 base and V by 6 bases; bases with no gene match: 11. CDR3 sequence: CASSWDRTSGSNQPQHF. Written as DNA, the CDR3 is TGTGCCAGCAGTTGGGACAGGACCTCGGGAAGCAATCAGCCCCAGCATTTT. The full variable domain, completed using reference TRBV7-9 and TRBJ1-5, is DTGVSQNPRHKITKRGQNVTFRCDPISEHNRLYWYRQTLGQGPEFLTYFQNEAQLEKSRLLSDRFSAERPKGSFSTLEIQRTEQGDSAMYLCASSWDRTSGSNQPQHFGDGTRLSIL.

The chain links TRBV7-2 to TRBJ2-1; 9 nucleotides align to TRBD2. The V segment lost 2 bases and the J segment 7 bases; nucleotides outside the gene matches: 12. CDR1 is SGHTA and CDR2 is FQGNSA in the germline V gene. The length of the CDR3 is 17 residues. In DNA form, the CDR3 reads TGTGCCAGCAGCTTATGGGTCGGGCGGGGGGGCCCGAATGAGCAGTTCTTC. Its protein is CASSLWVGRGGPNEQFF.

This clone has just a few counts. This chain joins TRBV10-3 and TRBJ2-7; 13 nucleotides align to TRBD2. The ends lost 4 bases at V and 5 bases at J; junction bases unmatched: 5. CDR1 is ENHRY, CDR2 SYGVKD, per germline. This CDR3 has 15 residues. CDR3 DNA sequence: TGTGCCATCAGTGGGGGACTAGCGGGGAGTAACGAGCAGTACTTC. This translates into CAISGGLAGSNEQYF.

This clone was found once. The chain recombines TRBV5-5 with TRBJ1-1; no clear D gene. Germline values: CDR1 SGHKS, CDR2 YYEKEE (reference sequence). V was clipped by 0 bases and J by 1 base, with 10 bases between them. The CDR3 is 15 amino acids. CDR3 sequence reads: CASSLVPGGNTEAFF. For the CDR3, the DNA is TGTGCCAGCAGCTTGGTTCCGGGAGGGAACACTGAAGCTTTCTTT.

The rearrangement links TRBV11-2 to TRBJ2-1; a weak D match, TRBD2 (5 bases). The V and J ends lost 0 bases and 3 bases respectively, with 9 bases between them. The CDR3 contains 15 residues. Germline assignment: CDR1 SGHAT and CDR2 FQNNGV. CDR3 in DNA: TGTGCCAGCAGCTTAGATACGGGGATCTACAATGAGCAGTTCTTC. This gives the protein CASSLDTGIYNEQFF.

This rearrangement joins TRBV6-1 to TRBJ1-3; 9 bases align to TRBD1. V dropped 6 bases and J dropped 4; count of bases not matched to a gene: 4. CDR1 and CDR2 from the germline V gene are MNHNS and SASEGT. The length of the CDR3 is 14 residues. This chain's CDR3 is CASRFGQGGNTIYF. The CDR3 bases are TGTGCCAGCAGATTTGGACAGGGGGGAAACACCATATATTTT.

CDR3 coding DNA: TGTGCCAGCAGCTTAGGGGGAGCGGGGGCCCGACGCGGTGAGCAGTTCTTC. It is translated as CASSLGGAGARRGEQFF. The chain has TRBV7-2 and TRBJ2-1, with 8 bases lining up with TRBD2. V was pared by 1 base and J by 9 bases, with 14 bases of the junction left unmatched. The CDR3 runs to 17 residues. Germline CDR1 is SGHTA and CDR2 is FQGNSA.

The chain links TRBV5-1 to TRBJ1-6; 8 nucleotides align to TRBD1. V lost 2 bases, J lost 5 bases, and 3 bases stayed unmatched. Germline V gene lookup returns CDR1 SGHRS and CDR2 YFSETQ. The CDR3 consists of 15 residues. The CDR3 nucleotides read TGCGCCAGCAGCTTTATGGACAGGGATAATTCACCCCTCCACTTT. This sequence encodes CASSFMDRDNSPLHF.

The V and J genes are TRBV4-2 and TRBJ2-2, with D maybe TRBD1 (5 bases). CDR1 and CDR2 (germline): LGHNA, YNFKEQ. There are 17 residues in the CDR3. With 0 bases removed from V and 1 base from J, the gap between germline ends came to 12 bases. CDR3 residues: CASSQDLSDRNTGELFF. The CDR3 region has the DNA TGTGCCAGCAGCCAAGATTTGAGCGACAGGAACACCGGGGAGCTGTTTTTT.

This clone was seen repeatedly, ten times or more. The chain recombines TRBV15 with TRBJ2-7; maybe TRBD2 (6 bases). Trimming left V 3 bases short and J 3 bases short, with 12 bases between. The germline V gene encodes CDR1 LNHNV and CDR2 YYDKDF (reference sequence). The CDR3 sequence is 14 residues long. In DNA, the CDR3 is TGTGCCACCAGCAGGGAGGGAGGCAGCTACGAGCAGTACTTC. Protein product: CATSREGGSYEQYF.

CDR3 protein: CASSPRGQVEQYF. The CDR3 DNA is TGTGCCAGCTCACCTAGGGGGCAGGTCGAGCAGTACTTC. The rearrangement links TRBV18 to TRBJ2-7; 7 bases fit TRBD1. V dropped 3 bases and J dropped 6; count of bases not matched to a gene: 5. The CDR3 sequence is 13 residues long. Germline V gene lookup returns CDR1 KGHSH and CDR2 LQKENI. The full variable domain, in which reference TRBV18 and TRBJ2-7 provide the parts outside the CDR3, is NAGVMQNPRHLVRRRGQEARLRCSPMKGHSHVYWYRQLPEEGLKFMVYLQKENIIDESGMPKERFSAEFPKEGPSILRIQQVVRGDSAAYFCASSPRGQVEQYFGPGTRLTVT.

This chain joins TRBV4-3 and TRBJ1-5; no firm D call. This CDR3 contains 17 residues. Per germline, CDR1 LGHNA and CDR2 YSLEER. The V and J ends lost 0 bases and 1 base respectively, with 13 bases between them. In DNA form, the CDR3 reads TGCGCCAGCAGCCAAGATCGGGATTTCTTAAGCAATCAGCCCCAGCATTTT. It specifies CASSQDRDFLSNQPQHF.

The gene calls are TRBV10-3 and TRBJ1-6; 10 positions agree with TRBD1. Germline values: CDR1 ENHRY, CDR2 SYGVKD. This CDR3 spans 15 amino acids. V dropped 6 bases and J dropped 8; count of bases not matched to a gene: 7. The CDR3 region is CAISRTGTGDSPLHF. For the CDR3, the DNA is TGTGCCATCAGCCGGACCGGGACAGGGGATTCACCCCTCCACTTT.

As concerns this clone: One base away lies a much larger clone, so this may be a sequencing read error. This chain connects TRBV11-2 to TRBJ2-1; D unresolved. This CDR3 contains 12 residues. CDR1 and CDR2 (germline): SGHAT, FQNNGV. Trimming removed 2 bases from V and 7 bases from J, with 6 bases in between. The CDR3 DNA is TGTGCCAGCAGCTTATCCCGGAATGAGCAGTTCTTC. As protein: CASSLSRNEQFF. The full variable domain, completed using reference TRBV11-2 and TRBJ2-1, is EAGVAQSPRYKIIEKRQSVAFWCNPISGHATLYWYQQILGQGPKLLIQFQNNGVVDDSQLPKDRFSAERLKGVDSTLKIQPAKLEDSAVYLCASSLSRNEQFFGPGTRLTVL.

V gene TRBV10-3 combines with J gene TRBJ1-5; 10 nucleotides line up with TRBD1. Germline V gene lookup returns CDR1 ENHRY and CDR2 SYGVKD. There are 18 residues in the CDR3. With 4 bases clipped from V and 3 bases from J, the junction kept 12 bases outside the gene matches. CDR3 in amino acids: CAISGRTGGNLTNQPQHF. In DNA, the CDR3 is TGTGCCATCAGTGGGAGGACAGGGGGAAACCTCACCAATCAGCCCCAGCATTTT.

This clone came up many times. This chain joins TRBV5-8 and TRBJ1-6; D gene ambiguous. The CDR3 is made up of 19 amino acids. Trimming removed 6 bases from V and 5 bases from J, with 27 bases in between. The germline CDR1 and CDR2 sequences are SGHTS and YDEGEE. In DNA, the CDR3 is TGTGCCAGCACCGCTACTCGGTCCTCCCCGAGTTTGGATAATTCACCCCTCCACTTT. Translated: CASTATRSSPSLDNSPLHF.

The V and J genes are TRBV7-2 and TRBJ1-1; 8 bases fit TRBD1. Germline V gene data show CDR1 as SGHTA and CDR2 as FQGNSA. The CDR3 covers 15 residues. The ends lost 5 bases at V and 3 bases at J; junction bases unmatched: 8. The CDR3 DNA follows: TGTGCCAGCAGCCCCCGGACAGGGAGGGACACTGAAGCTTTCTTT. Translation gives CASSPRTGRDTEAFF. Looking up the rest from reference TRBV7-2 and TRBJ1-1 gives the full variable domain: GAGVSQSPSNKVTEKGKDVELRCDPISGHTALYWYRQSLGQGLEFLIYFQGNSAPDKSGLPSDRFSAERTGGSVSTLTIQRTQQEDSAVYLCASSPRTGRDTEAFFGQGTRLTVV.

The J gene is TRBJ1-2, the V gene TRBV30, with D unclear. The V and J ends lost 2 bases and 3 bases respectively, with 16 bases between them. Germline loops: CDR1 GTSNPN, CDR2 SVGIG (reference sequence). This CDR3 contains 15 residues. CDR3 nucleotides: TGTGCCTGGAGTTCAGAGGTGGGAGTTCACTATGGCTACACCTTC. This gives the protein CAWSSEVGVHYGYTF.

The rearrangement uses TRBV10-3 and TRBJ2-7; 7 bases fit TRBD2. Germline V CDR1 and CDR2: ENHRY, SYGVKD. The CDR3 loop spans 12 amino acids. V was clipped by 3 bases and J by 7 bases; unmatched bases: 3. CDR3 sequence (DNA): TGTGCCATCAGTGATTTGGGGGGGGAGCAGTACTTC. Translation gives CAISDLGGEQYF.

The chain uses TRBV6-1 and TRBJ2-3, with D tentatively TRBD2 (6 bases). The CDR3 length is 15 residues. Trimming removed 5 bases from V and 6 bases from J, with 18 bases in between. Germline CDR1 MNHNS, CDR2 SASEGT. The CDR3 sequence is CASSTPGAGMDTQYF. In DNA, the CDR3 is TGTGCCAGCAGTACTCCGGGAGCCGGAATGGATACGCAGTATTTT.

This clone appeared a few times. The J gene is TRBJ1-1, the V gene TRBV13; perhaps TRBD1 as D (5 bases). Germline-derived CDR1 and CDR2 are PRHDT and FYEKMQ (reference sequence). Trimming cost V 6 bases and J 5 bases, with 13 bases left between them. The CDR3 consists of 13 residues. The CDR3, as DNA: TGTGCCAGCAGGCGGGGGACGGTGACTGAAGCTTTCTTT. Amino acids: CASRRGTVTEAFF.

The sample holds a few counts of this clone. The V and J genes are TRBV5-1 and TRBJ1-6; possible D gene TRBD1, 6 bases. V dropped 3 bases and J dropped 7 bases, with 20 bases sitting between them. The germline V gene encodes CDR1 SGHRS and CDR2 YFSETQ. The CDR3 loop spans 17 amino acids. The CDR3 sequence: CASSSGGTNTFNSPLHF. The CDR3, as DNA: TGCGCCAGCAGCTCGGGAGGGACAAATACATTCAATTCACCCCTCCACTTT.